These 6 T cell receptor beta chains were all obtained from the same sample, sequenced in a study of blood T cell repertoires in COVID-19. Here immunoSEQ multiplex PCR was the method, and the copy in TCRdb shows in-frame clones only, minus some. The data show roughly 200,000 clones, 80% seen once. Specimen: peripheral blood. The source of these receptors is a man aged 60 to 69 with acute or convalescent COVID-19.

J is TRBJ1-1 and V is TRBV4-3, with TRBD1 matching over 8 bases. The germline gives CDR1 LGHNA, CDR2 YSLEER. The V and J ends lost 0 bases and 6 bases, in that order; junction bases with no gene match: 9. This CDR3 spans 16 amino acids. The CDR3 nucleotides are TGCGCCAGCAGCCAAGACGCCCTACAGGGGGTCGCTGAAGCTTTCTTT. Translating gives CASSQDALQGVAEAFF.

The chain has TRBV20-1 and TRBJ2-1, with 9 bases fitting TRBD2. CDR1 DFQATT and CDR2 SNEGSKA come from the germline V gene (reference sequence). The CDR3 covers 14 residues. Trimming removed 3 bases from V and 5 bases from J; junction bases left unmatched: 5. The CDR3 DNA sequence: TGCAGTGCTAGTCGCGGGGGGGCCCACAATGAGCAGTTCTTC. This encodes CSASRGGAHNEQFF.

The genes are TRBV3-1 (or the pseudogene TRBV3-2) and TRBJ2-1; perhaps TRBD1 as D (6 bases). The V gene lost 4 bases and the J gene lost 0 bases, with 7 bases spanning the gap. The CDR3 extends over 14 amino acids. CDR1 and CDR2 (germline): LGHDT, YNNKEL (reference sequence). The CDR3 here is CASSRGGSYNEQFF. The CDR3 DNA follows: TGTGCCAGCAGCCGAGGGGGCTCCTACAATGAGCAGTTCTTC.

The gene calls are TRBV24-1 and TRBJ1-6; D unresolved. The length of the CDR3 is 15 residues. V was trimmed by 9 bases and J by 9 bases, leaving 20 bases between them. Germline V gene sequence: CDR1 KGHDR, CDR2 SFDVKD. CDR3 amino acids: CATPGEPPFGSPLHF. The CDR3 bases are TGTGCCACCCCCGGGGAACCCCCATTCGGTTCACCCCTCCACTTT.

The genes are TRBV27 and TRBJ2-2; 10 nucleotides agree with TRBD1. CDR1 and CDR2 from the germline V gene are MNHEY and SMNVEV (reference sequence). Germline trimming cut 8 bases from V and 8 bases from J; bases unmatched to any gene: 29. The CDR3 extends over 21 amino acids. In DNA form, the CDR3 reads TGTGCCAGCCCACGATCTGCCGCCCCAGACGGGACAGGGGCCCCCAGGGGGGAGCTGTTTTTT. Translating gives CASPRSAAPDGTGAPRGELFF.

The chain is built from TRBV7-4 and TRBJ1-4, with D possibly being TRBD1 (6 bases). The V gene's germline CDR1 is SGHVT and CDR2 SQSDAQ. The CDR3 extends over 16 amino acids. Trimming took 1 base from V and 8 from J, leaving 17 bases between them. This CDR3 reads CASSLGTGTPTEKLFF. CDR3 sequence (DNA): TGTGCCAGCAGCTTAGGTACCGGGACACCAACCGAAAAACTGTTTTTT. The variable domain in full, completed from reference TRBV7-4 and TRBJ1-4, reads GAGVSQSPRYKVAKRGRDVALRCDSISGHVTLYWYRQTLGQGSEVLTYSQSDAQRDKSGRPSGRFSAERPERSVSTLKIQRTEQGDSAVYLCASSLGTGTPTEKLFFGSGTQLSVL.